This is a list of T cell receptor beta chains from one sample in a study of cytomegalovirus exposure and HLA in healthy donors. This table comes from immunoSEQ multiplex PCR, and its TCRdb copy is limited to in-frame clones, with some not included. The sample comprises 35,000 to 55,000 clones, 45% to 60% of which are singletons, and approximately 5.5% rests with the top ten. Sequencing used PBMCs. These receptors originate from a man aged 60 to 75 in good health and CMV-seronegative. Both conserved end residues are part of each CDR3. Each record gives: V gene, clone size, CDR3 length, D gene, J gene, CDR3 protein, CDR3 DNA. The D gene is left open where the match is weak. Part of the rows lack a size; the others show once, few, many or a class for expanded clones.

V gene: TRBV5-1
clone size: few
CDR3 length: 13
D gene: -
J gene: TRBJ2-3
CDR3 protein: CASSQYLGDTQYF
CDR3 DNA: TGCGCCAGCAGCCAATACTTGGGCGATACGCAGTATTTT

V gene: TRBV30
clone size: -
CDR3 length: 19
D gene: TRBD2
J gene: TRBJ2-3
CDR3 protein: CAWSTLTGGGYLGTDTQYF
CDR3 DNA: TGTGCCTGGAGTACCTTGACGGGGGGGGGATACTTGGGCACAGATACGCAGTATTTT

V gene: TRBV15
clone size: -
CDR3 length: 12
D gene: -
J gene: TRBJ1-5
CDR3 protein: CATSGPNQPQHF
CDR3 DNA: TGTGCCACCAGCGGCCCCAATCAGCCCCAGCATTTT

V gene: TRBV27
clone size: -
CDR3 length: 14
D gene: -
J gene: TRBJ2-7
CDR3 protein: CASSFLTGRDEQYF
CDR3 DNA: TGTGCCAGCAGTTTTCTCACAGGGAGGGACGAGCAGTACTTC

V gene: TRBV2
clone size: -
CDR3 length: 14
D gene: -
J gene: TRBJ1-1
CDR3 protein: CASRDSDGFTEAFF
CDR3 DNA: TGTGCCAGCAGGGACTCGGACGGTTTCACTGAAGCTTTCTTT

V gene: TRBV18
clone size: few
CDR3 length: 14
D gene: -
J gene: TRBJ1-2
CDR3 protein: CASSPATANYGYTF
CDR3 DNA: TGTGCCAGCTCACCCGCGACAGCTAACTATGGCTACACCTTC

V gene: TRBV6-5
clone size: -
CDR3 length: 13
D gene: -
J gene: TRBJ1-1
CDR3 protein: CASSYNRATEAFF
CDR3 DNA: TGTGCCAGCAGTTACAACAGGGCCACTGAAGCTTTCTTT

V gene: TRBV6-6
clone size: -
CDR3 length: 16
D gene: TRBD1
J gene: TRBJ2-6
CDR3 protein: CASSPHPGGGANVLTF
CDR3 DNA: TGTGCCAGCAGTCCGCACCCAGGGGGCGGGGCCAACGTCCTGACTTTC

V gene: TRBV4-3
clone size: few
CDR3 length: 16
D gene: TRBD1
J gene: TRBJ1-1
CDR3 protein: CASSQDFLQGATEAFF
CDR3 DNA: TGCGCCAGCAGCCAAGATTTTCTTCAGGGGGCCACTGAAGCTTTCTTT

V gene: TRBV2
clone size: -
CDR3 length: 14
D gene: -
J gene: TRBJ1-4
CDR3 protein: CASAVAGGVEKLFF
CDR3 DNA: TGTGCCAGCGCAGTAGCTGGGGGGGTTGAAAAACTGTTTTTT

V gene: TRBV14
clone size: -
CDR3 length: 17
D gene: -
J gene: TRBJ2-3
CDR3 protein: CASSRGGGVLSTDTQYF
CDR3 DNA: TGTGCCAGCAGCCGAGGAGGGGGGGTGCTTAGTACAGATACGCAGTATTTT

V gene: TRBV5-1
clone size: -
CDR3 length: 13
D gene: -
J gene: TRBJ1-1
CDR3 protein: CASSSFGGTEAFF
CDR3 DNA: TGCGCCAGCAGCTCGTTCGGGGGCACTGAAGCTTTCTTT

V gene: TRBV5-4
clone size: few
CDR3 length: 13
D gene: -
J gene: TRBJ2-5
CDR3 protein: CASSLPIQETQYF
CDR3 DNA: TGTGCCAGCAGCTTGCCAATCCAAGAGACCCAGTACTTC

V gene: TRBV28
clone size: -
CDR3 length: 15
D gene: TRBD1
J gene: TRBJ2-7
CDR3 protein: CASSGTTGITYEQYF
CDR3 DNA: TGTGCCAGCAGCGGGACGACAGGGATCACCTACGAGCAGTACTTC

V gene: TRBV6-1
clone size: -
CDR3 length: 12
D gene: -
J gene: TRBJ2-1
CDR3 protein: CASRLGANEQFF
CDR3 DNA: TGTGCCAGCAGGCTAGGAGCTAATGAGCAGTTCTTC

V gene: TRBV6-5
clone size: few
CDR3 length: 16
D gene: TRBD1
J gene: TRBJ1-1
CDR3 protein: CASSYTNRGANTEAFF
CDR3 DNA: TGTGCCAGCAGTTATACGAACAGGGGGGCAAACACTGAAGCTTTCTTT

V gene: TRBV29-1
clone size: few
CDR3 length: 14
D gene: TRBD1
J gene: TRBJ2-2
CDR3 protein: CSVDRDRGPGELFF
CDR3 DNA: TGCAGCGTGGACCGGGACAGGGGCCCCGGGGAGCTGTTTTTT